Following are 17 T cell receptor beta chains from one sample sequenced in a study of T cell responses to AZD1222 COVID-19 vaccine. Profiling relied on immunoSEQ multiplex PCR, and the TCRdb table lists in-frame clones only, not all of them. The sample includes about 88,000 clones, 91% of them seen just once. This specimen was peripheral blood, taken on day 0 of MenACWY control vaccination. These receptors were taken from an adult in good health.

The chain joins TRBV15 to TRBJ1-3; no clear D. The CDR3 is 15 amino acids. Germline values: CDR1 LNHNV, CDR2 YYDKDF (reference sequence). With 0 bases removed from V and 1 base from J, the gap between germline ends came to 7 bases. The CDR3 here is CATSRDIGSGNTIYF. The CDR3 DNA reads as TGTGCCACCAGCAGAGATATCGGTTCTGGAAACACCATATATTTT.

This chain links TRBV5-6 with TRBJ2-3, with no clear D. V dropped 0 bases and J dropped 5 bases, with 13 bases sitting between them. Germline loops: CDR1 SGHDT, CDR2 YYEEEE. The length of the CDR3 is 15 residues. CDR3 DNA: TGTGCCAGCAGCTTGGTTGGCGGTCCAGAAGATACGCAGTATTTT. Translating gives CASSLVGGPEDTQYF.

The chain is built from TRBV12-3 or TRBV12-4 and TRBJ1-3; D remains unclear. Trimming removed 6 bases at V and 8 bases at J, with 14 bases between. The CDR3 extends over 13 amino acids. CDR3 sequence reads: CASRPGPVDTIYF. As DNA, the CDR3 is TGTGCCAGCAGACCCGGACCAGTGGACACCATATATTTT.

The chain employs TRBV6-2 or TRBV6-3 and TRBJ2-3; the match to TRBD2 covers 11 bases. Trimming cost V 0 bases and J 9 bases; bases outside gene matches: 8. This CDR3 comprises 16 residues. The germline V gene has CDR1 MNHEY and CDR2 SVGEGT. The CDR3 bases are TGTGCCAGCAGTTACTCCACTAGCGGGGGATTGGGAACGCAGTATTTT. Amino acids: CASSYSTSGGLGTQYF.

J is TRBJ2-5 and V is TRBV6-5, with D tentatively TRBD1 (5 bases). Germline CDR1 MNHEY, CDR2 SVGAGI. V lost 0 bases to trimming and J lost 7 bases, with 15 bases between them. The CDR3 loop spans 15 amino acids. The CDR3 DNA is TGTGCCAGCAGTTACTCGATTTCAGGGCCCAGGACCCAGTACTTC. It encodes CASSYSISGPRTQYF.

This chain links TRBV5-8 with TRBJ1-1; unclear D gene. Germline V gene data show CDR1 as SGHTS and CDR2 as YDEGEE. With 4 bases removed from V and 0 bases from J, the gap between germline ends came to 13 bases. CDR3 length equals 15 residues. For the CDR3, the DNA is TGTGCCAGCAGCGTCGACGGGAACATGAACACTGAAGCTTTCTTT. It is translated as CASSVDGNMNTEAFF.

The chain recombines TRBV11-2 with TRBJ1-4; TRBD1 is a possible D gene (5 bases). This CDR3 spans 15 amino acids. With 0 bases removed from V and 4 bases from J, the gap between germline ends came to 9 bases. CDR1 is SGHAT and CDR2 is FQNNGV in the germline V gene. Here the CDR3 DNA reads TGTGCCAGCAGCTTAGACCCCGGGGGTAATGAAAAACTGTTTTTT. Residues: CASSLDPGGNEKLFF.

The rearrangement links TRBV7-2 to TRBJ2-1; possible D gene TRBD2, 5 bases. The CDR3 has 15 amino acids. V shed 1 base and J shed 6 bases, with 13 bases lying between them. Germline V gives CDR1 SGHTA, CDR2 FQGNSA. The DNA for the CDR3 is TGTGCCAGCAGCTTAGGTCGGGAACGGGGCAATGAGCAGTTCTTC. It codes for CASSLGRERGNEQFF.

The chain uses TRBV6-5 and TRBJ1-2; a possible D gene is TRBD1 (6 bases). Trimming removed 6 bases at V and 8 bases at J, with 13 bases between. In germline, CDR1 is MNHEY, CDR2 SVGAGI. The CDR3 totals 12 residues. CDR3 sequence: CASRIGQSGYTF. In nucleotides, the CDR3 is TGTGCCAGCAGGATAGGACAGTCGGGCTACACCTTC.

The chain carries TRBV5-4 and TRBJ2-1; possibly TRBD2 for D (6 bases). V was clipped by 4 bases and J by 3 bases, with 11 bases between them. Per germline, CDR1 SGHNT and CDR2 YYREEE (reference sequence). This CDR3 has 14 amino acids. This chain's CDR3 is CASSRRDFYNEQFF. The CDR3 region has the DNA TGTGCCAGCAGCCGACGGGACTTCTACAATGAGCAGTTCTTC.

This chain connects TRBV6-5 to TRBJ2-1, with 10 bases that match TRBD2. The V and J ends lost 7 bases and 6 bases, in that order; junction bases with no gene match: 6. In germline, CDR1 is MNHEY, CDR2 SVGAGI. The CDR3 consists of 14 residues. The CDR3 spells CASIGAGGANEQFF. CDR3 in DNA: TGTGCCAGCATCGGAGCGGGGGGGGCCAATGAGCAGTTCTTC.

The V call is TRBV19, the J call TRBJ2-2; D is perhaps TRBD1 or TRBD2 (5 bases each). V lost 6 bases to trimming and J lost 3 bases, with 14 bases between them. The CDR3 covers 15 residues. CDR1 LNHDA and CDR2 SQIVND come from the germline V gene (reference sequence). The chain's CDR3 is CASRRGETDTGELFF. The CDR3 nucleotides read TGTGCCAGTAGAAGGGGAGAAACGGACACCGGGGAGCTGTTTTTT.

This chain connects TRBV7-9 to TRBJ2-5; TRBD1 is a possible D gene (6 bases). From germline, CDR1 is SEHNR and CDR2 FQNEAQ (reference sequence). The CDR3 has 15 residues. V was pared by 1 base and J by 5 bases, with 14 bases between. The DNA for the CDR3 is TGTGCCAGCAGCTTAGTACAGGGAGCTTGGGAGACCCAGTACTTC. Translated: CASSLVQGAWETQYF.

The V gene is TRBV29-1, the J gene TRBJ2-4, with 8 nucleotides matching TRBD2. Losses at the gene ends were 4 bases for V and 0 bases for J; bases not matched to a gene: 8. This CDR3 is 16 amino acids long. Germline CDR1 and CDR2: SQVTM and ANQGSEA. The CDR3 region has the DNA TGCAGCGTTGGATCCCAACTAGCGGCAGCCAAAAACATTCAGTACTTC. The encoded protein is CSVGSQLAAAKNIQYF.

The rearrangement joins TRBV6-6 to TRBJ1-2; D gene unclear. The CDR3 is made up of 13 amino acids. V was trimmed by 7 bases and J by 6 bases, leaving 15 bases between them. The germline gives CDR1 MNHNY, CDR2 SVGAGI (reference sequence). In DNA, the CDR3 is TGTGCCAGCAATCCCGAAGGGCTCGATGGCTACACCTTC. Residues: CASNPEGLDGYTF.

This clone was seen a single time. The chain combines TRBV24-1 with TRBJ2-3; a weak D match, TRBD1 (5 bases). Trimming removed 1 base at V and 1 base at J, with 8 bases between. The CDR3 consists of 15 residues. Germline CDR1 KGHDR, CDR2 SFDVKD. CDR3 sequence: CATSDLPGRTDTQYF. DNA of the CDR3: TGTGCCACCAGTGATTTACCAGGGCGCACAGATACGCAGTATTTT.

This clone was found once. This chain uses TRBV6-5 with TRBJ2-7, with D maybe TRBD2 (7 bases). The CDR3 consists of 12 residues. Trimming took 7 bases from V and 3 from J, leaving 10 bases between them. Germline lookup yields CDR1 MNHEY and CDR2 SVGAGI. CDR3 amino acids: CASKGGVYEQYF. CDR3 in DNA: TGTGCCAGCAAGGGGGGGGTCTACGAGCAGTACTTC.